The 6 T cell receptor beta chains below all came from one sample that was sequenced in a study of vaccination and CD4 T cells after COVID-19. Treatment in this sample: 10-day PBMC culture with coronavirus spike peptide pools or control peptides (ViraFEST assay). These TCRs' antigens remain unknown. The study sequenced cultured CD4+ T cell DNA using the Oncomine TCR Beta short-read assay. One entry per CDR3 protein, called by TCRdb with MiXCR from the PCR reads. The sample lists about 15,000 distinct CDR3 sequences; 50% to 55% were seen once. The sequencing input was CD4+ T cells from blood, cultured in vitro. The origin of the receptors is a human donor who had recovered from COVID-19.

The V gene is TRBV20-1, the J gene TRBJ2-3; D is uncertain. CDR1 is DFQATT, CDR2 SNEGSKA, per germline (reference sequence). This CDR3 has 12 amino acids. The V and J ends lost 3 bases and 0 bases respectively, with 4 bases between them. DNA for the CDR3: TGCAGTGCTAGGGGCAGCACAGATACGCAGTATTTT. Residues: CSARGSTDTQYF.

In this sample, this clonotype turned up once. The rearrangement links TRBV11-3 to TRBJ2-1, with 9 positions matching TRBD1. CDR3 length: 14 residues. J was trimmed by 6 bases and V by 4 bases; bases with no gene match: 4. Germline CDR1 SGHNT, CDR2 YENEEA. CDR3 protein: CASSSGTGPNEQFF. The CDR3 DNA follows: TGTGCCAGCAGCTCCGGGACAGGGCCCAATGAGCAGTTCTTC.

The chain links TRBV15 to TRBJ2-5; weak D call: TRBD1 (6 bases). Per the germline V gene, CDR1 is LNHNV and CDR2 is YYDKDF (reference sequence). CDR3 length equals 17 residues. Trimming took off 5 bases at V and 2 bases at J, with 21 bases between the two ends. The CDR3 nucleotides read TGTGCCACCAGCGGAGTACGCCAAACAGGGCGGCAAGAGACCCAGTACTTC. It translates to CATSGVRQTGRQETQYF.

The V gene is TRBV7-3, the J gene TRBJ2-5; D might be TRBD1 (5 bases). Trimming pared 0 bases from V and 3 bases from J, leaving 5 bases between. Germline-derived CDR1 and CDR2 are SGHTA and FQGTGA. This CDR3 region has 13 residues. In nucleotides, the CDR3 is TGTGCCAGCAGCTTAACCAGGGAAGAGACCCAGTACTTC. Amino acid sequence: CASSLTREETQYF.

This clonotype is large by share. This chain links TRBV19 with TRBJ1-5; no firm D call. This CDR3 contains 15 residues. Germline V gene lookup returns CDR1 LNHDA and CDR2 SQIVND (reference sequence). V was pared by 5 bases and J by 3 bases, with 14 bases between. The CDR3: CASSQKADPNQPQHF. In DNA, the CDR3 is TGTGCCAGTAGTCAGAAGGCCGATCCCAATCAGCCCCAGCATTTT.

The chain carries TRBV7-3 and TRBJ2-3, with D possibly being TRBD1 or TRBD2 (5 bases each). Germline V gene data show CDR1 as SGHTA and CDR2 as FQGTGA. This CDR3 is built from 14 residues. The V end was cut by 3 bases, the J end by 7 bases, with 14 bases between. CDR3: CASSFGGLTNTQYF. The CDR3 nucleotides read TGTGCCAGCAGCTTTGGGGGTCTCACGAATACGCAGTATTTT.